Presented here are 8 T cell receptor beta chains from one specimen sequenced in a study of T cells after yellow fever vaccination. MiXCR, applied by TCRdb to the 5' RACE reads, yields one record per CDR3 protein. The data contain around 320,000 distinct CDR3 sequences, roughly 10% of them singletons. The sample here was CD4+ T cells sorted from PBMCs, taken 45 days after the yellow fever booster vaccination. These receptors were collected from a man younger than 30 who received the YFV17D yellow fever vaccine.

V gene TRBV20-1 combines with J gene TRBJ1-3; no clear D gene. Trimming removed 3 bases from V and 0 bases from J, with 6 bases in between. Germline assignment: CDR1 DFQATT and CDR2 SNEGSKA (reference sequence). CDR3 length: 13 residues. This chain's CDR3 is CSASQNSGNTIYF. CDR3 DNA sequence: TGCAGTGCTAGTCAGAACTCTGGAAACACCATATATTTT.

In its sample, this clonotype was seen a few times. CDR3 sequence: CASTSGQGVLSNSPLHF. CDR3 bases: TGTGCCAGCACGTCTGGACAGGGGGTTTTGAGTAATTCACCCCTCCACTTT. The rearrangement joins TRBV19 to TRBJ1-6; TRBD1 matches at 10 bases. CDR3 length equals 17 residues. The J segment lost 6 bases and the V segment lost 9 bases, leaving 14 bases of the junction unmatched. Germline lookup yields CDR1 LNHDA and CDR2 SQIVND (reference sequence).

The chain employs TRBV7-8 and TRBJ1-6; a weak D match, TRBD1 (6 bases). There are 14 residues in the CDR3. Trimming stripped 4 bases from V and 7 bases from J, with 11 bases between. The germline V gene has CDR1 SGHVS and CDR2 FQNEAQ. The CDR3 DNA sequence: TGTGCCAGCAGCTCCCAAGGGGGGAATTCACCCCTCCACTTT. Protein product: CASSSQGGNSPLHF.

The rearrangement uses TRBV29-1 and TRBJ1-1, with TRBD1 as a possible D gene (6 bases). CDR1 and CDR2 (germline): SQVTM, ANQGSEA. The CDR3 loop spans 13 amino acids. The V and J ends lost 6 bases and 1 base respectively, with 12 bases between them. Here the CDR3 reads CSVRQVKNTEAFF. Here the CDR3 DNA reads TGCAGCGTCAGACAGGTTAAGAACACTGAAGCTTTCTTT. Filled out from reference TRBV29-1 and TRBJ1-1, the complete variable domain reads SAVISQKPSRDICQRGTSLTIQCQVDSQVTMMFWYRQQPGQSLTLIATANQGSEATYESGFVIDKFPISRPNLTFSTLTVSNMSPEDSSIYLCSVRQVKNTEAFFGQGTRLTVV.

This chain links TRBV7-2 with TRBJ2-1; D uncertain. This CDR3 is built from 12 residues. The V and J ends lost 3 bases and 9 bases respectively, with 9 bases between them. CDR1 is SGHTA and CDR2 is FQGNSA in the germline V gene. The CDR3: CASSFSQSEQFF. For the CDR3, the DNA is TGTGCCAGCAGCTTCTCACAAAGTGAGCAGTTCTTC.

The chain's CDR3 is CASSQGGFDREAQFF. The CDR3 nucleotides are TGCGCCAGCAGCCAAGGGGGGTTCGACCGGGAGGCGCAGTTCTTC. The V call is TRBV4-3, the J call TRBJ2-1; TRBD2 aligns across 7 bases. Germline V CDR1 and CDR2: LGHNA, YSLEER. There are 15 residues in the CDR3. J lost 12 bases, V lost 1 base, and 12 bases had no gene match.

This clonotype was counted ten times or more. The chain employs TRBV12-3 or TRBV12-4 and TRBJ2-2; D unresolved. Trimming removed 3 bases at V and 2 bases at J, with 7 bases between. CDR3 length equals 14 residues. The CDR3 here is CASSLRLNTGELFF. The CDR3, as DNA: TGTGCCAGCAGTTTGAGGCTTAACACCGGGGAGCTGTTTTTT.

The chain has TRBV2 and TRBJ2-7, with D perhaps matching TRBD1 (6 bases). Per the germline V gene, CDR1 is SNHLY and CDR2 is FYNNEI. The CDR3 loop spans 13 amino acids. The V end lost 7 bases, the J end lost 2 bases, and 12 bases lay between the germline ends. Written as DNA, the CDR3 is TGTGCCAGCACCCGACAGGTTACCTACGAGCAGTACGTC. This encodes CASTRQVTYEQYV.